These 18 T cell receptor beta chains originate from one sample sequenced in a study of blood T cell repertoires in COVID-19. This table comes from immunoSEQ multiplex PCR, and its TCRdb copy is limited to in-frame clones, with some not included. This table holds hundreds of thousands of clones, less than 85% found once. The material sequenced was PBMCs or T cells enriched from blood (not recorded which). The receptors come from a woman in her forties or fifties who had recovered from COVID-19.

This chain joins TRBV27 and TRBJ1-4; D may be TRBD1 (5 bases). The CDR3 runs to 15 residues. CDR1 MNHEY and CDR2 SMNVEV come from the germline V gene (reference sequence). V lost 3 bases, J lost 3 bases, and 11 bases lay in between. DNA of the CDR3: TGTGCCAGCAGTTTGGGAGGGGTATCTAATGAAAAACTGTTTTTT. Translating gives CASSLGGVSNEKLFF.

This chain uses TRBV5-1 with TRBJ2-2, with D perhaps matching TRBD2 (6 bases). There are 18 residues in the CDR3. V gave up 1 base and J gave up 4 bases, with 20 bases separating them. The V gene's germline CDR1 is SGHRS and CDR2 YFSETQ. In nucleotides, the CDR3 is TGCGCCAGCAGCTTGTATGGGGGAGGACATAGTGGCACCGGGGAGCTGTTTTTT. This encodes CASSLYGGGHSGTGELFF.

The gene calls are TRBV10-3 and TRBJ1-1; no firm D call. V was pared by 3 bases and J by 0 bases, with 8 bases between. CDR3 length: 14 residues. Germline assignment: CDR1 ENHRY and CDR2 SYGVKD. The CDR3: CAISEDTVNTEAFF. CDR3 nucleotides: TGTGCCATCAGTGAAGACACGGTGAACACTGAAGCTTTCTTT.

This clone was seen only once. The J gene is TRBJ2-7, the V gene TRBV6-5; TRBD1 aligns across 8 bases. This CDR3 has 15 residues. Germline CDR1 and CDR2: MNHEY and SVGAGI. Losses at the gene ends were 5 bases for V and 0 bases for J; bases not matched to a gene: 6. CDR3 DNA: TGTGCCAGCAGTACGACAGGGGCCGGCTCCTACGAGCAGTACTTC. Protein product: CASSTTGAGSYEQYF.

The CDR3 DNA sequence: TGTGCCAGCAGTGAGGGGGACAGTTATGGCTACACCTTC. Translation gives CASSEGDSYGYTF. The V and J genes are TRBV25-1 and TRBJ1-2, with 7 positions matching TRBD1. The CDR3 sequence is 13 residues long. Unmatched junction bases numbered 3, after V lost 3 bases and J lost 5 bases. The germline gives CDR1 MGHDK, CDR2 SYGVNS.

This chain links TRBV5-8 with TRBJ1-5; TRBD1 matches at 7 bases. The germline CDR1 and CDR2 sequences are SGHTS and YDEGEE. V dropped 5 bases and J dropped 7; count of bases not matched to a gene: 6. The CDR3 is 13 amino acids. CDR3: CASRRQGSQPQHF. Here the CDR3 DNA reads TGTGCCAGCAGAAGACAGGGTTCCCAGCCCCAGCATTTT. Full variable domain (remainder filled in from reference TRBV5-8 and TRBJ1-5): EAGVTQSPTHLIKTRGQQATLRCSPISGHTSVYWYQQALGLGLQFLLWYDEGEERNRGNFPPRFSGRQFPNYSSELNVNALELEDSALYLCASRRQGSQPQHFGDGTRLSIL.

This chain joins TRBV5-4 and TRBJ2-2, with D unresolved. Between the trimmed V and J ends, which lost 0 bases and 3 bases, there was a span of 6 bases. In germline, CDR1 is SGHNT, CDR2 YYREEE (reference sequence). The CDR3 extends over 14 amino acids. CDR3: CASSLVGHTGELFF. The CDR3 bases are TGTGCCAGCAGCTTGGTTGGCCACACCGGGGAGCTGTTTTTT.

In DNA form, the CDR3 reads TGCGCCAGCAGCCAAAGGCCAGGGGCCTATGGCTACACCTTC. It specifies CASSQRPGAYGYTF. This chain links TRBV4-3 with TRBJ1-2; maybe TRBD1 (6 bases). The CDR3 consists of 14 residues. Trimming pared 2 bases from V and 4 bases from J, leaving 11 bases between. CDR1 LGHNA and CDR2 YSLEER come from the germline V gene.

For this clone: Other DNA sequences in the same sample also yield this CDR3. The chain links TRBV18 to TRBJ2-7; possibly TRBD1 for D (6 bases). The germline V gene encodes CDR1 KGHSH and CDR2 LQKENI. The V and J ends lost 3 bases and 1 base respectively, with 7 bases between them. This CDR3 is 13 amino acids long. The CDR3 DNA reads as TGTGCCAGCTCACCTGGACAGTCCTACGAGCAGTACTTC. It specifies CASSPGQSYEQYF.

This chain links TRBV24-1 with TRBJ2-3, with D tentatively TRBD1 (5 bases). CDR1 KGHDR and CDR2 SFDVKD come from the germline V gene. The CDR3 runs to 16 residues. Trimming took off 0 bases at V and 0 bases at J, with 9 bases between the two ends. The CDR3 is CATSDLGHSSTDTQYF. The CDR3, as DNA: TGTGCCACCAGTGATTTGGGACACTCCAGCACAGATACGCAGTATTTT.

The chain joins TRBV28 to TRBJ1-1, with D possibly TRBD1 on 6 matching bases. The CDR3 sequence is 13 residues long. V was shortened by 3 bases and J by 7 bases, with 12 bases between the two germline ends. Germline loops: CDR1 MDHEN, CDR2 SYDVKM. The CDR3 DNA reads as TGTGCCAGCAGTTTTCTAAAGGGACATGAAGCTTTCTTT. Translation: CASSFLKGHEAFF.

The chain is built from TRBV2 and TRBJ1-5, with 11 positions matching TRBD1. Germline V lookup: CDR1 SNHLY, CDR2 FYNNEI. The CDR3 is 15 amino acids. The trim removed 4 bases at V and 6 bases at J, leaving 5 bases unmatched. CDR3 region: CASSVGQGAGQPQHF. CDR3 coding DNA: TGTGCCAGCAGTGTAGGACAGGGGGCAGGTCAGCCCCAGCATTTT.

The rearrangement links TRBV9 to TRBJ1-3, with a tentative D call TRBD1 (5 bases). The germline V gene has CDR1 SGDLS and CDR2 YYNGEE. Trimming left V 0 bases short and J 4 bases short, with 14 bases between. The CDR3 extends over 16 amino acids. The CDR3 spells CASSVGAGGLGNTIYF. In DNA form, the CDR3 reads TGTGCCAGCAGCGTAGGAGCTGGGGGGTTAGGAAACACCATATATTTT.

V gene TRBV7-2 combines with J gene TRBJ1-2; D is possibly TRBD1 (6 bases). Trimming pared 3 bases from V and 5 bases from J, leaving 10 bases between. This CDR3 has 13 amino acids. Germline loops: CDR1 SGHTA, CDR2 FQGNSA. The CDR3 nucleotides are TGTGCCAGCAGCTTCGACAGGAGATATGGCTACACCTTC. This gives the protein CASSFDRRYGYTF.

The chain couples TRBV19 to TRBJ1-2, with TRBD1 matching 10 bases. Germline assignment: CDR1 LNHDA and CDR2 SQIVND (reference sequence). CDR3 length: 15 amino acids. The V gene end was trimmed by 1 base and the J gene end by 4 bases; junction bases not matched to a gene: 3. DNA of the CDR3: TGTGCCAGTAGTATAGGCCGGGACAGGGGCTATGGCTACACCTTC. It specifies CASSIGRDRGYGYTF.

This chain joins TRBV19 and TRBJ2-3; 12 bases line up with TRBD1. The germline V gene has CDR1 LNHDA and CDR2 SQIVND (reference sequence). J gave up 4 bases and V 5 bases, and 10 bases lay outside the gene matches. This CDR3 is built from 17 residues. CDR3 sequence reads: CASSFTLGQGAADTQYF. CDR3 nucleotides: TGTGCCAGTAGTTTCACCCTGGGACAGGGGGCCGCAGATACGCAGTATTTT.

This sequence joins TRBV5-8 and TRBJ2-7; D might be TRBD2 (6 bases). The CDR3 length is 15 residues. V shed 0 bases and J shed 5 bases, with 15 bases lying between them. CDR1 is SGHTS and CDR2 is YDEGEE in the germline V gene. The CDR3 spells CASSLVGLPGDEQYF. The CDR3 DNA is TGTGCCAGCAGCTTGGTGGGTCTGCCGGGGGACGAGCAGTACTTC.

This clone was detected once. The chain recombines TRBV18 with TRBJ2-1, with TRBD1 as a possible D gene (6 bases). V lost 2 bases, J lost 7 bases, and 9 bases lay in between. CDR3 length: 13 amino acids. Per the germline V gene, CDR1 is KGHSH and CDR2 is LQKENI. The CDR3 nucleotides are TGTGCCAGCTCACCAATTCAGGGGAATGAGCAGTTCTTC. Protein sequence: CASSPIQGNEQFF.